This T cell receptor (beta chain) comes out of a study of CD8 T cells in Susac syndrome. Only one count was recorded for this clonotype. Antigen: not known. Sequencing of TCR beta was undertaken in CD8+ and CD4+ T cells derived from blood. Control patients had untreated stable or active relapsing-remitting multiple sclerosis by revised McDonald criteria. The RNA input was about 0.5 to 1 ug, and it was reverse transcribed with random hexamers. MiXCR, run by TCRdb on the immunoSEQ multiplex PCR reads, gives a single entry per CDR3 protein. The sample lists approximately 170,000 distinct CDR3 sequences; roughly 94% were seen once. Study findings and constraints: The study's TCR sequencing and HLA analysis covered a relatively small number of individuals, and the study acknowledged this.

With 1 base clipped from V and 4 bases from J, the junction kept 5 bases outside the gene matches. The CDR3 sequence is 15 residues long. CDR1 SNHLY and CDR2 FYNNEI come from the germline V gene. The sample consisted of CD4+ T cells from PBMCs. This sequence was found in a human donor with multiple sclerosis. The chain has TRBV2 and TRBJ2-5; 8 bases match TRBD2. CDR3 sequence reads: CASSEVAGGGETQYF. DNA of the CDR3: TGTGCCAGCAGTGAAGTGGCGGGAGGTGGAGAGACCCAGTACTTC. Full variable domain (remainder filled in from reference TRBV2 and TRBJ2-5): EPEVTQTPSHQVTQMGQEVILRCVPISNHLYFYWYRQILGQKVEFLVSFYNNEISEKSEIFDDQFSVERPDGSNFTLKIRSTKLEDSAMYFCASSEVAGGGETQYFGPGTRLLVL.